These 26 T cell receptor beta chains came from one sample sequenced in a study of T-cell reconstitution after alpha-beta-depleted transplantation in children. For TCRbeta, the library was prepared with unique molecular identifiers. Each CDR3 protein is one row after TCRdb ran MiXCR on the PCR reads. The sample consists of about 490,000 distinct CDR3 sequences, roughly a tenth of them appearing once. Sequenced material: PBMCs, taken before TCRalphabeta/CD19-depleted stem cell transplant. These receptors all come from a child younger than 10 with inherited bone marrow failure, due to receive a stem cell transplant.

Concerning this clonotype itself: A much more abundant neighbour one base away suggests this may be a read error. The genes are TRBV30 and TRBJ2-1; 7 nucleotides match TRBD2. Germline lookup yields CDR1 GTSNPN and CDR2 SVGIG (reference sequence). The CDR3 loop spans 13 amino acids. CDR3 coding DNA: TGTGCCCGGAGTGTATCGGGGGGAAATGAGCAGTTCTTC. This codes for CARSVSGGNEQFF.

Regarding this clonotype: A read error is possible here, since a much larger clone lies one base away. The chain combines TRBV15 with TRBJ2-1; the D gene is possibly TRBD1 (7 bases). Germline-derived CDR1 and CDR2 are LNHNV and YYDKDF (reference sequence). The CDR3 length is 12 residues. This chain's CDR3 is CATCSRGREQFF. CDR3 in DNA: TGTGCCACCTGCAGCAGGGGGAGGGAGCAGTTCTTC. The variable domain in full, with the rest retrieved from reference TRBV15 and TRBJ2-1, is DAMVIQNPRYQVTQFGKPVTLSCSQTLNHNVMYWYQQKSSQAPKLLFHYYDKDFNNEADTPDNFQSRRPNTSFCFLDIRSPGLGDTAMYLCATCSRGREQFFGPGTRLTVL.

The genes are TRBV7-2 and TRBJ2-1; TRBD2 aligns across 10 bases. J gave up 3 bases and V 5 bases, and 7 bases lay outside the gene matches. Germline V gene sequence: CDR1 SGHTA, CDR2 FQGNSA. The CDR3 totals 16 residues. The CDR3 is CASSTLGLASYNEQFF. Here the CDR3 DNA reads TGTGCCAGCAGCACCCTGGGACTAGCGAGCTACAATGAGCAGTTCTTC.

This clonotype was counted ten times or more. The V call is TRBV20-1, the J call TRBJ1-4, with a possible D match to TRBD1 (6 bases). The V gene's germline CDR1 is DFQATT and CDR2 SNEGSKA (reference sequence). The CDR3 totals 13 residues. V was cut by 2 bases and J by 8 bases, with 12 bases left in between. CDR3 protein: CSARLRTAEKLFF. CDR3 nucleotides: TGCAGTGCTAGACTTAGGACAGCCGAAAAACTGTTTTTT.

This clonotype was seen at least ten times. The chain links TRBV20-1 to TRBJ2-1; D may be TRBD2 (6 bases). The ends were cut back, 0 bases at V and 4 bases at J, with 13 bases in the middle. Germline-derived CDR1 and CDR2 are DFQATT and SNEGSKA (reference sequence). The CDR3 covers 15 residues. The CDR3 nucleotides read TGCAGTGCTAGAGATGCCCAGCGGGTGTACAATGAGCAGTTCTTC. Its protein product is CSARDAQRVYNEQFF.

The rearrangement joins TRBV19 to TRBJ1-5; TRBD1 agrees at 8 bases. Germline V gene data show CDR1 as LNHDA and CDR2 as SQIVND (reference sequence). Germline trimming cut 5 bases from V and 5 bases from J; bases unmatched to any gene: 5. The CDR3 totals 14 residues. The CDR3 loop is CASSVQGAYQPQHF. The CDR3 nucleotides read TGTGCCAGTAGTGTCCAGGGGGCGTATCAGCCCCAGCATTTT.

This clonotype was recorded many times. The J gene is TRBJ2-1, the V gene TRBV20-1, with D perhaps being TRBD1 or TRBD2 (6 bases each). The germline V and J ends were trimmed by 3 bases and 7 bases, with 10 bases remaining between them. There are 12 residues in the CDR3. In germline, CDR1 is DFQATT, CDR2 SNEGSKA (reference sequence). The CDR3 DNA reads as TGCAGTGCTAGCGGGGGCGGAAATGAGCAGTTCTTC. The encoded protein is CSASGGGNEQFF.

This clonotype was detected many times. The gene calls are TRBV29-1 and TRBJ2-7, with 7 bases aligning to TRBD2. The J segment lost 3 bases and the V segment lost 4 bases, leaving 15 bases of the junction unmatched. Germline V gene data show CDR1 as SQVTM and CDR2 as ANQGSEA. The CDR3 length is 16 residues. The CDR3 here is CSVVSWGEGQYYEQYF. CDR3 DNA sequence: TGCAGCGTTGTCTCTTGGGGGGAGGGCCAGTACTACGAGCAGTACTTC.

The sample holds many counts of this clonotype. This chain connects TRBV3-1 to TRBJ1-5; D gene unclear. CDR1 is LGHDT, CDR2 YNNKEL, per germline (reference sequence). V was pared by 2 bases and J by 3 bases, with 11 bases between. The length of the CDR3 is 15 residues. The CDR3 here is CASSQTSSNNQPQHF. Written as DNA, the CDR3 is TGTGCCAGCAGCCAAACTTCCTCCAACAATCAGCCCCAGCATTTT.

This clonotype was seen at least ten times. The chain employs TRBV19 and TRBJ2-2, with 7 bases identical to TRBD2. V shed 5 bases, J shed 5 bases, and the junction held 5 bases outside the gene matches. Germline CDR1 and CDR2: LNHDA and SQIVND (reference sequence). The CDR3 loop spans 14 amino acids. Here the CDR3 reads CASSRLARTGELFF. Here the CDR3 DNA reads TGTGCCAGTAGTCGACTAGCTAGGACCGGGGAGCTGTTTTTT.

Many counts were recorded for this clonotype. J is TRBJ2-3 and V is TRBV28; TRBD2 agrees at 14 bases. This CDR3 has 17 amino acids. Germline values: CDR1 MDHEN, CDR2 SYDVKM. The junction had 5 bases not matched to a gene; V was cut back by 4 bases and J by 2 bases. The CDR3 is CASSSGGLAGATDTQYF. The DNA of the CDR3 is TGTGCCAGCAGTTCCGGGGGACTAGCGGGAGCCACAGATACGCAGTATTTT.

The chain combines TRBV24-1 with TRBJ2-7; unclear D gene. The CDR3 totals 10 residues. V was trimmed by 12 bases and J by 13 bases, leaving 18 bases between them. The germline V gene encodes CDR1 KGHDR and CDR2 SFDVKD. CDR3 coding DNA: TGTGCCCCCGGTCGTACGAGGATCTACTTC. Translation gives CAPGRTRIYF.

This clonotype was seen a handful of times. The genes are TRBV7-2 and TRBJ1-1; TRBD1 agrees at 8 bases. Germline lookup yields CDR1 SGHTA and CDR2 FQGNSA. CDR3 length: 13 residues. With V trimmed by 3 bases and J by 8 bases, 5 bases remained unmatched. CDR3 sequence: CASSFAGTGEAFF. CDR3 bases: TGTGCCAGCAGCTTTGCCGGGACAGGCGAAGCTTTCTTT. The entire variable domain, with the rest obtained from reference TRBV7-2 and TRBJ1-1, is as follows: GAGVSQSPSNKVTEKGKDVELRCDPISGHTALYWYRQSLGQGLEFLIYFQGNSAPDKSGLPSDRFSAERTGGSVSTLTIQRTQQEDSAVYLCASSFAGTGEAFFGQGTRLTVV.

This clonotype occurred many times. This rearrangement joins TRBV7-2 to TRBJ2-5; TRBD1 is a possible D gene (5 bases). This CDR3 has 15 residues. Germline V CDR1 and CDR2: SGHTA, FQGNSA. The V gene lost 3 bases and the J gene lost 4 bases, with 15 bases spanning the gap. This chain's CDR3 is CASSFGSGRRETQYF. The CDR3, as DNA: TGTGCCAGCAGCTTCGGGTCAGGGCGTCGAGAGACCCAGTACTTC.

Details on this clonotype: This may come from a read error, since a much larger clone is one base off. The gene calls are TRBV11-2 and TRBJ2-3; TRBD2 is a possible D gene (6 bases). Germline CDR1 SGHAT, CDR2 FQNNGV. This CDR3 is built from 17 residues. CDR3 nucleotide sequence: TGTGCCAGCAGCTCCCTAACTAGCCTCGCAGCCTCGGATACGCCGTATTTT. It translates to CASSSLTSLAASDTPYF.

This clonotype has at least ten counts. The chain combines TRBV7-8 with TRBJ2-1, with a possible D match to TRBD2 (5 bases). Germline V gives CDR1 SGHVS, CDR2 FQNEAQ. This CDR3 has 16 residues. The germline V and J ends were trimmed by 5 bases and 0 bases, with 14 bases remaining between them. This CDR3 is CASSPGVGVSYNEQFF. The CDR3 DNA reads as TGTGCCAGCAGCCCTGGGGTGGGAGTCTCCTACAATGAGCAGTTCTTC.

This clonotype was seen ten or more times. The chain uses TRBV27 and TRBJ2-5; 7 bases align to TRBD2. The CDR3 covers 15 residues. Per the germline V gene, CDR1 is MNHEY and CDR2 is SMNVEV (reference sequence). The J segment lost 4 bases and the V segment lost 1 base, leaving 6 bases of the junction unmatched. CDR3 DNA sequence: TGTGCCAGCAGTTTATACGCGGGAGACCCAGAGACCCAGTACTTC. This encodes CASSLYAGDPETQYF.

This clonotype was recorded many times. The chain employs TRBV4-3 and TRBJ1-3, with unresolved D. The V end lost 0 bases, the J end lost 1 base, and 13 bases lay between the germline ends. Germline CDR1 is LGHNA and CDR2 is YSLEER. This CDR3 is 17 amino acids long. The CDR3 sequence: CASSQEGGVLSGNTIYF. CDR3 DNA sequence: TGCGCCAGCAGCCAAGAAGGAGGAGTTCTTTCTGGAAACACCATATATTTT.

The CDR3 is CSAERTSGTYYSYNEQFF. The CDR3 DNA reads TGCAGTGCCGAGAGGACTAGCGGGACTTATTACTCCTACAATGAGCAGTTCTTC. This sequence joins TRBV20-1 and TRBJ2-1, with TRBD2 identical over 12 bases. The CDR3 length is 18 residues. Germline V gene sequence: CDR1 DFQATT, CDR2 SNEGSKA (reference sequence). Losses at the gene ends were 6 bases for V and 0 bases for J; bases not matched to a gene: 12.

In this sample, this clonotype turned up many times. The chain links TRBV6-5 to TRBJ2-1, with no clear D. Trimming stripped 6 bases from V and 5 bases from J, with 20 bases between. Germline CDR1 and CDR2: MNHEY and SVGAGI. The CDR3 contains 16 residues. The CDR3 DNA reads as TGTGCCAGCAGCTACGAACCAGACTCGTGGAACAATGAGCAGTTCTTC. As protein: CASSYEPDSWNNEQFF.

This clonotype was detected many times. J is TRBJ2-1 and V is TRBV12-3 or TRBV12-4, with D perhaps TRBD2 (6 bases). Deletions cut 8 bases from V and 2 bases from J, with 16 bases between. CDR3 length: 15 residues. This chain's CDR3 is CASSPGAGPYNEQFF. As DNA, the CDR3 is TGTGCCAGCTCACCAGGAGCGGGCCCCTACAATGAGCAGTTCTTC.

This clonotype was recorded many times. The chain links TRBV20-1 to TRBJ2-2; D not certain. The V end was cut by 0 bases, the J end by 3 bases, with 8 bases between. Germline V gene data show CDR1 as DFQATT and CDR2 as SNEGSKA (reference sequence). The CDR3 totals 14 residues. CDR3 nucleotides: TGCAGTGCTAGAGACTCGCGGTACACCGGGGAGCTGTTTTTT. Translated, it gives CSARDSRYTGELFF.

There are a few counts of this clonotype. The chain combines TRBV5-1 with TRBJ2-7, with TRBD1 as a possible D gene (5 bases). The CDR3 covers 13 residues. Germline CDR1 is SGHRS and CDR2 is YFSETQ. Trimming left V 6 bases short and J 7 bases short, with 17 bases between. CDR3 DNA sequence: TGCGCCAGCATGATACCAGGGCTTAGGGAGCAGTACTTC. The encoded protein is CASMIPGLREQYF.

This clonotype showed up many times. The chain recombines TRBV6-6 with TRBJ2-3, with D maybe TRBD1 (5 bases). Germline V CDR1 and CDR2: MNHNY, SVGAGI (reference sequence). The V and J ends lost 8 bases and 0 bases respectively, with 9 bases between them. This CDR3 is 13 amino acids long. The CDR3 reads CASLRQSTDTQYF. Written as DNA, the CDR3 is TGTGCCAGCTTAAGACAGAGCACAGATACGCAGTATTTT.

This clonotype has ten or more counts. The chain is built from TRBV5-4 and TRBJ2-1; D may be TRBD2 (5 bases). The CDR3 has 16 amino acids. Germline V CDR1 and CDR2: SGHNT, YYREEE (reference sequence). Deletions cut 0 bases from V and 7 bases from J, with 17 bases between. CDR3 region: CASSLELGGVTNEQFF. CDR3 DNA: TGTGCCAGCAGCTTGGAACTAGGTGGAGTAACGAATGAGCAGTTCTTC.

This clonotype was recorded many times. The CDR3 spells CASSQDPLAATGTGELFF. The CDR3 DNA follows: TGCGCCAGCAGCCAGGATCCCTTAGCGGCCACGGGCACCGGGGAGCTGTTTTTT. The V gene is TRBV4-3, the J gene TRBJ2-2; a possible D gene is TRBD2 (6 bases). The CDR3 covers 18 residues. With 3 bases removed from V and 4 bases from J, the gap between germline ends came to 21 bases. Germline V lookup: CDR1 LGHNA, CDR2 YSLEER.